The sequence of this T cell receptor (beta chain) was determined in a study of shared clonotypes between healthy human individuals. CDR1 and CDR2 (germline): WNHNN, SYGVQD (reference sequence). V gave up 0 bases and J gave up 2 bases, with 6 bases separating them. The CDR3 spans 14 residues. The assay was immunoSEQ multiplex PCR, and TCRdb's table has in-frame clones only and misses some. The sample shows roughly 890,000 clones, 80% to 95% of them seen only once. CD45RO-negative, CCR7-positively selected cells formed the naive CD8 fraction, excluding terminally differentiated effector memory CD45RA+ cells.

Material: naive CD8+ T cells sorted from blood. V gene TRBV10-1 combines with J gene TRBJ2-3; D uncertain. This TCR was sampled from a man in his thirties or forties in good health. CDR3 in amino acids: CASSESGITDTQYF. The CDR3 region has the DNA TGCGCCAGCAGTGAGTCAGGAATCACAGATACGCAGTATTTT.